Listed below are T cell receptor beta chains from one sample, sequenced in a study of cytomegalovirus exposure and HLA in healthy donors. Libraries were prepared by immunoSEQ multiplex PCR; TCRdb keeps only in-frame clonotypes and omits some of them. The sample holds under 200,000 clones, about 80% seen once. Sequenced input: PBMCs. Every receptor here comes from a woman in her fifties or sixties in good health and CMV-seropositive. Both conserved end residues are part of each CDR3. The size of a clone is reported for some rows only, either as once, few or many, or as a class for expanded clones.

>12|TRBJ1-5|.|TRBV29-1
CSIGQFNQPQHF
>15|TRBJ1-1|.|TRBV5-8
CASSLEGQGAVGAFF
>15|TRBJ1-2|.|TRBV7-9
CASSLGQGGDYGYTF
>18|TRBJ2-1|.|TRBV27
CASSQGLLSASSYNEQFF
>18|TRBJ2-3|few|TRBV4-2
CASSQDQGGVTYTDTQYF
>16|TRBJ1-3|.|TRBV5-5
CASSLAPRAIGNTIYF
>16|TRBJ1-1|few|TRBV7-9
CASSFTGGGSSTEAFF
>12|TRBJ1-2|.|TRBV7-9
CASAQGDYGYTF
>15|TRBJ2-2|.|TRBV9
CASSRPGSTTGELFF
>15|TRBJ2-3|.|TRBV11-1
CASSWLAGSTDTQYF
>18|TRBJ2-3|.|TRBV5-8
CASSLHSTSSSSTDTQYF
>13|TRBJ1-1|.|TRBV6-1
CASSSRENTEAFF
>13|TRBJ2-5|once|TRBV7-6
CASSPGQKETQYF
>16|TRBJ2-7|.|TRBV18
CASSPSLSSQGYEQYF
>16|TRBJ2-1|.|TRBV9
CASSVESGRGYNEQFF
>11|TRBJ2-1|.|TRBV27
CASSVYNEQFF
>15|TRBJ2-1|.|TRBV2
CASSALTGLVNEQFF
>11|TRBJ1-1|.|TRBV7-9
CSSSLNQGAFF
>13|TRBJ1-6|few|TRBV5-4
CASSRRTEGPLHF
>15|TRBJ1-4|.|TRBV5-1
CASSLDRGGNEKLFF
>14|TRBJ2-5|.|TRBV19
CASREAGRGETQYF
>12|TRBJ2-1|.|TRBV6-5
CASSPSGGEQFF
>14|TRBJ1-4|.|TRBV6-1
CASLRQGEYEKLFF
>16|TRBJ2-1|.|TRBV28
CASSPAGDNSYNEQFF
>15|TRBJ2-1|.|TRBV7-2
CASSPSGGSYNEQFF
>15|TRBJ1-5|.|TRBV28
CASRSGEYSNQPQHF
>14|TRBJ2-5|.|TRBV5-1
CASSFSGTQETQYF
>12|TRBJ1-1|.|TRBV19
CASGDTYTEAFF
>16|TRBJ2-1|.|TRBV5-1
CASSLPTSGSYNEQFF
>15|TRBJ2-4|.|TRBV5-6
CASSWTSGSQNIQYF
>14|TRBJ1-6|once|TRBV28
CASSLGQLGSPLHF
>16|TRBJ2-5|.|TRBV5-4
CASSLARTSGQETQYF
>15|TRBJ1-4|.|TRBV28
CASSQGVHSDEKLFF
>16|TRBJ2-1|.|TRBV11-3
CASSLSGNVIGDEQFF
>11|TRBJ1-2|.|TRBV5-1
CASREQGGYTF
>12|TRBJ2-7|.|TRBV7-9
CFKQKAAYEQYF
>13|TRBJ2-5|.|TRBV6-5
CASRATGIETQYF
>15|TRBJ1-4|few|TRBV6-6
CASSWPGQGTEKLFF
>14|TRBJ1-1|.|TRBV7-2
CASRKQGRNTEAFF
>13|TRBJ2-7|.|TRBV6-5
CASFDRAGYEQYF
>15|TRBJ2-7|.|TRBV28
CASSPALGGAHEQYF